The 30 T cell receptor beta chains given below trace back to one sample, sequenced in a study of T-cell memory formation after mild COVID-19. Each CDR3 protein gets one entry after TCRdb re-called the 5' RACE reads with MiXCR. The sample has 550,000 to 700,000 distinct CDR3 sequences, over 15% seen once. Sequenced sample: PBMCs or a T cell subset sorted from them (not recorded which). The receptors stem from an adult woman who had mild COVID-19 (a few samples of this study predate the infection). Cell type and time point are not known.

Written as DNA, the CDR3 is TGTGCCATCAGTCCCGACGGCACAGGGATCGGTGGCTACACCTTC. Translation gives CAISPDGTGIGGYTF. The chain couples TRBV10-3 to TRBJ1-2; D is possibly TRBD1 (6 bases). V gave up 5 bases and J gave up 7 bases, with 20 bases separating them. Germline CDR1 reads ENHRY; CDR2 reads SYGVKD. CDR3 length: 15 residues.

This clonotype was seen a few times. For the CDR3, the DNA is TGTGCCAGCAGCGAGGGGTTTTTGGGCACTGAAGCTTTCTTT. This translates into CASSEGFLGTEAFF. This chain connects TRBV9 to TRBJ1-1; possibly TRBD1 for D (5 bases). From germline, CDR1 is SGDLS and CDR2 YYNGEE. Trimming removed 3 bases at V and 4 bases at J, with 13 bases between. This CDR3 contains 14 residues.

This clonotype was observed a handful of times. V and J are TRBV6-2 or TRBV6-3 and TRBJ2-1; D is ambiguous. V dropped 5 bases and J dropped 8 bases, with 13 bases sitting between them. Germline loops: CDR1 MNHEY, CDR2 SVGEGT. The CDR3 loop spans 13 amino acids. The CDR3 protein is CASSPPARDEQFF. DNA for the CDR3: TGTGCCAGCAGTCCCCCAGCTAGGGATGAGCAGTTCTTC.

This clonotype was seen only a few times. The chain uses TRBV5-1 and TRBJ2-2; D possibly corresponds to TRBD2 (6 bases). The CDR3 contains 17 residues. Germline V gene data show CDR1 as SGHRS and CDR2 as YFSETQ. V was cut by 0 bases and J by 3 bases, with 15 bases left in between. The CDR3 protein is CASSLEIDLAYTGELFF. The CDR3 bases are TGCGCCAGCAGCTTGGAGATTGACCTAGCGTACACCGGGGAGCTGTTTTTT.

CDR3 sequence: CASSVSGGGGETQYF. CDR3 DNA: TGTGCCAGCAGCGTAAGCGGCGGGGGTGGCGAGACCCAGTACTTC. The rearrangement links TRBV9 to TRBJ2-5, with TRBD2 identical over 7 bases. The CDR3 sequence is 15 residues long. The V gene end was trimmed by 1 base and the J gene end by 5 bases; junction bases not matched to a gene: 8. From germline, CDR1 is SGDLS and CDR2 YYNGEE.

The genes are TRBV29-1 and TRBJ1-1, with D uncertain. Trimming pared 2 bases from V and 3 bases from J, leaving 10 bases between. CDR3 length equals 13 residues. Germline CDR1 SQVTM, CDR2 ANQGSEA. CDR3 nucleotides: TGCAGCGTTGAACTAATACTTCACACTGAAGCTTTCTTT. Translated: CSVELILHTEAFF.

The chain combines TRBV7-2 with TRBJ2-6; 8 positions agree with TRBD2. Unmatched junction bases numbered 12, after V lost 5 bases and J lost 0 bases. The germline gives CDR1 SGHTA, CDR2 FQGNSA. This CDR3 has 19 residues. The CDR3 is CASSPRGRPLFSGANVLTF. As DNA, the CDR3 is TGTGCCAGCAGCCCTCGCGGGAGGCCCCTCTTCTCTGGGGCCAACGTCCTGACTTTC. Full variable domain (outside the CDR3, taken from reference TRBV7-2 and TRBJ2-6): GAGVSQSPSNKVTEKGKDVELRCDPISGHTALYWYRQSLGQGLEFLIYFQGNSAPDKSGLPSDRFSAERTGGSVSTLTIQRTQQEDSAVYLCASSPRGRPLFSGANVLTFGAGSRLTVL.

This clonotype has only a few counts. The chain carries TRBV21-1 and TRBJ2-3; TRBD2 is the table's D call, not checked against the DNA. TRBV21-1 is deemed a pseudogene. The CDR3 runs to 21 residues. DNA of the CDR3: TGTGCCAGCTTAGGAAAGCGGACTAGCGGGAGATCCACTCCCGGCACAGATACGCAGTATTTT. This gives the protein CASLGKRTSGRSTPGTDTQYF.

V usage is TRBV20-1 and J usage is TRBJ2-1; D may be TRBD1 or TRBD2 (5 bases each). Trimming removed 5 bases at V and 6 bases at J, with 20 bases between. Germline V CDR1 and CDR2: DFQATT, SNEGSKA (reference sequence). The CDR3 runs to 15 residues. Here the CDR3 DNA reads TGCAGTGCTGGGACCACTAGGGGTGGGTTCAATGAGCAGTTCTTC. It is translated as CSAGTTRGGFNEQFF.

This clonotype was counted between two and nine times. The gene calls are TRBV6-5 and TRBJ1-2; no definite D call. The CDR3 is 16 amino acids. The V and J ends lost 9 bases and 3 bases respectively, with 23 bases between them. Germline CDR1 MNHEY, CDR2 SVGAGI. This chain's CDR3 is CASGIRAPSDYYGYTF. The CDR3 DNA follows: TGTGCCAGTGGAATCCGGGCCCCTTCGGACTACTATGGCTACACCTTC.

V usage is TRBV18 and J usage is TRBJ1-5; D might be TRBD1 (5 bases). V shed 2 bases and J shed 7 bases, with 9 bases lying between them. Germline V gene sequence: CDR1 KGHSH, CDR2 LQKENI. The CDR3 is 13 residues long. The CDR3 protein is CASSPDRSQPQHF. CDR3 DNA: TGTGCCAGCTCACCAGACAGATCCCAGCCCCAGCATTTT.

The chain has TRBV7-6 and TRBJ2-7; maybe TRBD1 (5 bases). CDR3 length: 16 residues. Germline CDR1 is SGHVS and CDR2 is FNYEAQ. V gave up 1 base and J gave up 0 bases, with 13 bases separating them. CDR3 coding DNA: TGTGCCAGCAGCTTAGGACCAAGGGGTAGCTCCTACGAGCAGTACTTC. Amino acid sequence: CASSLGPRGSSYEQYF.

This clonotype was picked up a small number of times. The chain links TRBV7-8 to TRBJ2-7; D is perhaps TRBD1 (5 bases). CDR1 and CDR2 (germline): SGHVS, FQNEAQ. Between the trimmed V and J ends, which lost 2 bases and 2 bases, there was a span of 13 bases. The CDR3 has 15 residues. CDR3 coding DNA: TGTGCCAGCAGCTTATCGACAGCCCACACCTACGAGCAGTACTTC. Its protein is CASSLSTAHTYEQYF. The full variable domain, its missing parts supplied by reference TRBV7-8 and TRBJ2-7, is GAGVSQSPRYKVAKRGQDVALRCDPISGHVSLFWYQQALGQGPEFLTYFQNEAQLDKSGLPSDRFFAERPEGSVSTLKIQRTQQEDSAVYLCASSLSTAHTYEQYFGPGTRLTVT.

V and J are TRBV7-8 and TRBJ1-6, with D maybe TRBD1 (6 bases). The germline CDR1 and CDR2 sequences are SGHVS and FQNEAQ. This CDR3 comprises 15 residues. Deletions cut 3 bases from V and 6 bases from J, with 12 bases between. CDR3 residues: CASSFSGRGNSPLHF. Written as DNA, the CDR3 is TGTGCCAGCAGCTTTTCGGGCAGGGGTAATTCACCCCTCCACTTT. Full variable domain (remainder filled in from reference TRBV7-8 and TRBJ1-6): GAGVSQSPRYKVAKRGQDVALRCDPISGHVSLFWYQQALGQGPEFLTYFQNEAQLDKSGLPSDRFFAERPEGSVSTLKIQRTQQEDSAVYLCASSFSGRGNSPLHFGNGTRLTVT.

The rearrangement joins TRBV14 to TRBJ1-2, with D maybe TRBD1 (5 bases). The CDR3 is 12 amino acids. Trimming took 5 bases from V and 5 from J, leaving 9 bases between them. Germline CDR1 reads SGHDN; CDR2 reads FVKESK. The CDR3 here is CASSWDLYGYTF. The DNA for the CDR3 is TGTGCCAGCAGCTGGGACTTGTATGGCTACACCTTC.

V gene TRBV20-1 combines with J gene TRBJ2-3; D ambiguous. V lost 0 bases to trimming and J lost 1 base, with 17 bases between them. The length of the CDR3 is 17 residues. Germline loops: CDR1 DFQATT, CDR2 SNEGSKA (reference sequence). The CDR3 DNA sequence: TGCAGTGCTAGAGATCGGGTAGATCTAGTCCGCACAGATACGCAGTATTTT. Its translation: CSARDRVDLVRTDTQYF.

This clonotype was observed at least ten times. The chain couples TRBV7-3 to TRBJ2-7, with 11 nucleotides matching TRBD2. Germline lookup yields CDR1 SGHTA and CDR2 FQGTGA. With V trimmed by 3 bases and J by 2 bases, 3 bases remained unmatched. CDR3 length: 15 residues. CDR3 sequence: CASSLGLADTYEQYF. In nucleotides, the CDR3 is TGTGCCAGCAGCTTGGGACTAGCGGACACCTACGAGCAGTACTTC.

Only one count was recorded for this clonotype. V gene TRBV18 combines with J gene TRBJ2-1; either TRBD1 or TRBD2 may supply D (5 bases each). CDR3 length: 12 amino acids. Germline V gene data show CDR1 as KGHSH and CDR2 as LQKENI. Trimming took off 2 bases at V and 10 bases at J, with 9 bases between the two ends. The CDR3 sequence: CASSPGTAEQFF. The CDR3 DNA reads as TGTGCCAGCTCACCAGGGACCGCAGAGCAGTTCTTC.

Only a few counts were recorded for this clonotype. The chain recombines TRBV15 with TRBJ2-1; 12 nucleotides agree with TRBD2. V trimming: 0 bases; J trimming: 8 bases; junction bases outside the gene matches: 2. The germline CDR1 and CDR2 sequences are LNHNV and YYDKDF (reference sequence). CDR3 length equals 15 residues. The CDR3 region is CATSRELAGGYEQFF. DNA of the CDR3: TGTGCCACCAGCAGAGAACTAGCGGGAGGTTATGAGCAGTTCTTC.

J is TRBJ2-7 and V is TRBV12-3 or TRBV12-4; no firm D call. This CDR3 has 15 residues. With 5 bases removed from V and 2 bases from J, the gap between germline ends came to 16 bases. CDR3 residues: CASSPDYIGTYEQYF. CDR3 nucleotides: TGTGCCAGCAGTCCCGATTACATAGGGACCTACGAGCAGTACTTC.

J is TRBJ1-5 and V is TRBV7-9; no firm D call. Germline V gives CDR1 SEHNR, CDR2 FQNEAQ (reference sequence). V shed 1 base and J shed 11 bases, with 9 bases lying between them. This CDR3 spans 12 amino acids. The CDR3 bases are TGTGCCAGCAGCTTAGGGTATGGGGCCCAGCATTTT. It encodes CASSLGYGAQHF. The full variable domain, completed using reference TRBV7-9 and TRBJ1-5, is DTGVSQNPRHKITKRGQNVTFRCDPISEHNRLYWYRQTLGQGPEFLTYFQNEAQLEKSRLLSDRFSAERPKGSFSTLEIQRTEQGDSAMYLCASSLGYGAQHFGDGTRLSIL.

This clonotype appeared many times. V gene TRBV20-1 combines with J gene TRBJ2-3; D not resolved. Germline V gene sequence: CDR1 DFQATT, CDR2 SNEGSKA (reference sequence). The CDR3 runs to 14 residues. Trimming removed 5 bases at V and 1 base at J, with 13 bases between. As DNA, the CDR3 is TGCAGTGCTCGGGCTCACCCGGGCACAGATACGCAGTATTTT. Translation gives CSARAHPGTDTQYF.

The chain employs TRBV7-9 and TRBJ1-2; no reliable D call. Trimming cost V 4 bases and J 10 bases, with 10 bases left between them. Germline V gene sequence: CDR1 SEHNR, CDR2 FQNEAQ (reference sequence). CDR3 length: 11 residues. As DNA, the CDR3 is TGTGCCAGCAGCTCGGTCGGTACCTACACCTTC. As protein: CASSSVGTYTF.

The chain employs TRBV3-1 and TRBJ2-7, with a possible D match to TRBD1 (5 bases). This CDR3 spans 14 amino acids. In germline, CDR1 is LGHDT, CDR2 YNNKEL (reference sequence). Trimming cost V 6 bases and J 4 bases, with 16 bases left between them. This CDR3 reads CASSQSNRWYEQYF. The CDR3 nucleotides read TGTGCCAGCAGTCAAAGTAACAGGTGGTACGAGCAGTACTTC.

The sample holds a few counts of this clonotype. The genes are TRBV5-5 and TRBJ2-1; TRBD2 matches 13 bases. The CDR3 is made up of 19 amino acids. V was pared by 3 bases and J by 4 bases, with 13 bases of the junction left unmatched. CDR1 SGHKS and CDR2 YYEKEE come from the germline V gene (reference sequence). The CDR3 sequence: CASSSAGDGTSGVYNEQFF. CDR3 DNA sequence: TGTGCCAGCAGCTCCGCGGGGGACGGGACTAGCGGGGTTTACAATGAGCAGTTCTTC.

This clonotype was detected a few times. V usage is TRBV5-1 and J usage is TRBJ2-7, with D perhaps TRBD1 or TRBD2 (5 bases each). This CDR3 spans 13 amino acids. V was shortened by 0 bases and J by 5 bases, with 9 bases between the two germline ends. The germline CDR1 and CDR2 sequences are SGHRS and YFSETQ. CDR3 region: CASSLAGSHEQYF. CDR3 in DNA: TGCGCCAGCAGCTTGGCAGGGAGCCACGAGCAGTACTTC.

This clonotype was counted only a few times. The chain uses TRBV20-1 and TRBJ2-3, with D unresolved. CDR3 length: 14 residues. V was trimmed by 5 bases and J by 3 bases, leaving 15 bases between them. The V gene's germline CDR1 is DFQATT and CDR2 SNEGSKA (reference sequence). The CDR3 DNA is TGCAGTGCTCCCCAGTTTGACGGTACAGATACGCAGTATTTT. It specifies CSAPQFDGTDTQYF.

This clonotype was counted a few times. The chain uses TRBV20-1 and TRBJ2-2; 9 nucleotides agree with TRBD1. V shed 6 bases and J 3 bases; nucleotides not matched to a gene: 5. The CDR3 is 14 amino acids. CDR1 and CDR2 from the germline V gene are DFQATT and SNEGSKA (reference sequence). CDR3 in DNA: TGCAGTGCCCTGAGGGACAGGGACACCGGGGAGCTGTTTTTT. This encodes CSALRDRDTGELFF.

This chain links TRBV7-9 with TRBJ1-1, with D unresolved. Germline V gene data show CDR1 as SEHNR and CDR2 as FQNEAQ (reference sequence). The CDR3 runs to 12 residues. The V end lost 4 bases, the J end lost 6 bases, and 9 bases lay between the germline ends. The CDR3 protein is CASSSRHSEAFF. The CDR3 region has the DNA TGTGCCAGCAGCTCTAGACATTCTGAAGCTTTCTTT.

This clonotype was counted at least ten times. The chain has TRBV7-8 and TRBJ2-7; D unresolved. Germline V gene lookup returns CDR1 SGHVS and CDR2 FQNEAQ. Trimming took 7 bases from V and 0 from J, leaving 13 bases between them. CDR3 size: 14 residues. The CDR3 coding sequence is TGTGCCAGCACTCTAACCGGCCCCTCCTACGAGCAGTACTTC. Its translation is CASTLTGPSYEQYF.